The 24 T cell receptor beta chains in this list originate from one sample, sequenced in a study of T-cell reconstitution after alpha-beta-depleted transplantation in children (dated by TCRdb to about 2016). Libraries came from PCR. This sample was sequenced with an Illumina HiSeq 2500. Molecular barcoding was employed in the preparation of TCR libraries, with unique molecular identifiers being used to normalize TCRbeta repertoire quantification. The public reads were quality trimmed at Q25 with fastp and then assembled into clones with MiXCR by TCRdb, keeping productive beta chains. Identical CDR3 proteins give one entry, which carries the most common genes and DNA. The sample has 100,000 to 120,000 distinct CDR3 sequences on record, over 9% of them singletons. Of the sample, about 7.3% is held by the ten largest clones. The sample in question was PBMCs from the stem cell graft donor, obtained from the stem cell graft. All receptors derive from a human donor who donated a stem cell graft to a child with acute lymphoblastic leukemia.

This clonotype was counted at least ten times. The chain combines TRBV7-9 with TRBJ1-6; D remains unclear. V dropped 1 base and J dropped 2 bases, with 6 bases sitting between them. Germline CDR1 and CDR2: SEHNR and FQNEAQ (reference sequence). This CDR3 comprises 15 residues. CDR3 in amino acids: CASSLVAPYNSPLHF. The CDR3 DNA sequence: TGTGCCAGCAGCTTAGTGGCGCCCTATAATTCACCCCTCCACTTT.

This clonotype showed up many times. J is TRBJ1-6 and V is TRBV12-3 or TRBV12-4; D call uncertain. The CDR3 sequence is 17 residues long. Trimming left V 5 bases short and J 7 bases short, with 21 bases between. The CDR3 DNA sequence: TGTGCCAGCAGTACCTTTGCCCTGGAGGTTATCAATTCACCCCTCCACTTT. This sequence encodes CASSTFALEVINSPLHF.

This clonotype was observed at least ten times. The rearrangement joins TRBV5-1 to TRBJ1-1; no clear D gene. The CDR3 totals 14 residues. Germline CDR1 SGHRS, CDR2 YFSETQ. Trimming shortened V by 5 bases and J by 3 bases, and 14 bases separated the two germline ends. The CDR3 region is CASRPIPVYTEAFF. CDR3 nucleotides: TGCGCCAGCAGGCCCATCCCGGTTTACACTGAAGCTTTCTTT.

This clonotype was counted many times. CDR3: CSARDRRTGGLEQYF. The CDR3 DNA follows: TGCAGTGCTAGAGATCGACGGACAGGGGGATTGGAGCAGTACTTC. This rearrangement joins TRBV20-1 to TRBJ2-7; 10 bases fit TRBD1. CDR3 length: 15 amino acids. Germline CDR1 is DFQATT and CDR2 is SNEGSKA (reference sequence). V lost 0 bases to trimming and J lost 7 bases; unmatched junction nucleotides: 9.

DNA of the CDR3: TGTGCCTGGAGGGGGAACCGTTACACCTACAATGAGCAGTTCTTC. Translated: CAWRGNRYTYNEQFF. V usage is TRBV30 and J usage is TRBJ2-1; D call uncertain. CDR1 GTSNPN and CDR2 SVGIG come from the germline V gene (reference sequence). The CDR3 consists of 15 residues. Between the trimmed V and J ends, which lost 3 bases and 2 bases, there was a span of 14 bases.

This clonotype showed up many times. J is TRBJ1-4 and V is TRBV12-3 or TRBV12-4, with 8 bases fitting TRBD1. J was trimmed by 3 bases and V by 6 bases; bases with no gene match: 6. This CDR3 spans 15 amino acids. CDR3 region: CASRVGQGANEKLFF. The CDR3 DNA reads TGTGCCAGCAGGGTAGGACAGGGAGCTAATGAAAAACTGTTTTTT.

This clonotype has at least ten counts. This CDR3 reads CASSPRTDYGYTF. CDR3 coding DNA: TGTGCCAGCAGTCCTAGGACGGACTATGGCTACACCTTC. The gene calls are TRBV12-3 or TRBV12-4 and TRBJ1-2; D is ambiguous. V lost 5 bases to trimming and J lost 3 bases, with 10 bases between them. The CDR3 has 13 residues.

This chain links TRBV27 with TRBJ1-2; 8 bases fit TRBD1. This CDR3 contains 15 residues. The V gene end was trimmed by 4 bases and the J gene end by 3 bases; junction bases not matched to a gene: 7. Germline CDR1 is MNHEY and CDR2 is SMNVEV (reference sequence). In DNA form, the CDR3 reads TGTGCCAGCAGTTCCCGGACAGGGAGAGACTATGGCTACACCTTC. It codes for CASSSRTGRDYGYTF.

Details on this clonotype: It may be a read error: a sequence one base away is much more abundant. The chain combines TRBV5-1 with TRBJ2-7, with 8 bases lining up with TRBD1. The V and J ends lost 4 bases and 4 bases, in that order; junction bases with no gene match: 7. Germline values: CDR1 SGHRS, CDR2 YFSETQ. This CDR3 is 14 amino acids long. As DNA, the CDR3 is TGCGCCAGCAGCGCCGGACAGGGATATTACGAGCAGTACTTC. Protein product: CASSAGQGYYEQYF.

This clonotype was seen at least ten times. The CDR3: CASKMRRNTGELFF. CDR3 nucleotide sequence: TGTGCCAGCAAGATGAGGAGGAACACCGGGGAGCTGTTTTTT. V and J are TRBV6-5 and TRBJ2-2; no clear D gene. The germline V gene encodes CDR1 MNHEY and CDR2 SVGAGI. This CDR3 region has 14 residues. V was pared by 7 bases and J by 1 base, with 10 bases between.

There are many counts of this clonotype. The V call is TRBV10-3, the J call TRBJ2-5; D not certain. Germline CDR1 and CDR2: ENHRY and SYGVKD. This CDR3 contains 12 residues. The V and J ends lost 2 bases and 5 bases respectively, with 6 bases between them. The CDR3 DNA reads TGTGCCATCAGTGAGGGCTTCGAGACCCAGTACTTC. This gives the protein CAISEGFETQYF.

This clonotype was seen repeatedly, ten times or more. The chain is built from TRBV29-1 and TRBJ2-5; D is uncertain. V lost 6 bases and J 0 bases, leaving 8 bases between the germline ends. The CDR3 loop spans 12 amino acids. The germline gives CDR1 SQVTM, CDR2 ANQGSEA. The CDR3 sequence is CSVAYNQETQYF. DNA for the CDR3: TGCAGCGTGGCCTACAACCAAGAGACCCAGTACTTC. Drawing the rest from reference TRBV29-1 and TRBJ2-5, the complete variable domain is SAVISQKPSRDICQRGTSLTIQCQVDSQVTMMFWYRQQPGQSLTLIATANQGSEATYESGFVIDKFPISRPNLTFSTLTVSNMSPEDSSIYLCSVAYNQETQYFGPGTRLLVL.

This clonotype was counted ten times or more. The CDR3 DNA reads as TGTGCCAGCAGTTTGGACTCCCGCTCCTCCAGCTCCTACGAGCAGTACTTC. It yields the protein CASSLDSRSSSSYEQYF. The chain uses TRBV28 and TRBJ2-7, with a weak D call TRBD2 (5 bases). Looked up from germline, CDR1 is MDHEN and CDR2 is SYDVKM. The CDR3 length is 17 residues. The ends were cut back, 3 bases at V and 0 bases at J, with 18 bases in the middle.

The rearrangement joins TRBV18 to TRBJ2-1; 9 bases are a match to TRBD1. Germline V gene data show CDR1 as KGHSH and CDR2 as LQKENI. The CDR3 length is 16 residues. V lost 1 base, J lost 10 bases, and 11 bases stayed unmatched. The CDR3 DNA reads as TGTGCCAGCTCACCACGAACCGGGACAGGGAGCAACGAGCAGTTCTTC. Amino acids: CASSPRTGTGSNEQFF.

This clonotype has a count of ten or more. The V call is TRBV15, the J call TRBJ2-4; D may correspond to TRBD1 or TRBD2 (5 bases each). Trimming removed 0 bases from V and 8 bases from J, with 17 bases in between. CDR1 LNHNV and CDR2 YYDKDF come from the germline V gene (reference sequence). The CDR3 is 16 amino acids. The CDR3 region has the DNA TGTGCCACCAGCAGAGATCGTAGCAGGTTGGGGGACATTCAGTACTTC. Translating it yields CATSRDRSRLGDIQYF.

This clonotype was seen many times. The chain couples TRBV27 to TRBJ2-5; a possible D gene is TRBD1 (6 bases). The CDR3 length is 18 residues. Trimming pared 3 bases from V and 1 base from J, leaving 21 bases between. Germline V gene data show CDR1 as MNHEY and CDR2 as SMNVEV (reference sequence). CDR3: CASSFRTGNRGFQETQYF. CDR3 nucleotide sequence: TGTGCCAGCAGTTTTCGTACAGGGAATCGGGGATTCCAAGAGACCCAGTACTTC.

This chain joins TRBV7-2 and TRBJ2-1; D ambiguous. The CDR3 has 15 residues. Germline V gene data show CDR1 as SGHTA and CDR2 as FQGNSA. The V and J ends lost 3 bases and 7 bases respectively, with 16 bases between them. Here the CDR3 reads CASSLTRVNSNEQFF. CDR3 nucleotides: TGTGCCAGCAGCTTGACACGCGTGAATTCTAATGAGCAGTTCTTC.

At least ten counts were recorded for this clonotype. This sequence joins TRBV7-8 and TRBJ2-5; D may match TRBD1 or TRBD2 (5 bases each). CDR1 is SGHVS and CDR2 is FQNEAQ in the germline V gene. Trimming removed 5 bases at V and 0 bases at J, with 16 bases between. This CDR3 spans 16 amino acids. The CDR3 sequence: CASSPSGTLYQETQYF. Written as DNA, the CDR3 is TGTGCCAGCAGCCCGTCCGGGACCTTGTACCAAGAGACCCAGTACTTC.

There are many counts of this clonotype. The gene calls are TRBV6-5 and TRBJ2-1; 10 positions match TRBD1. This CDR3 is built from 14 residues. V shed 2 bases and J 6 bases; nucleotides not matched to a gene: 1. The germline CDR1 and CDR2 sequences are MNHEY and SVGAGI. CDR3 DNA: TGTGCCAGCAGTTACGGGACAGGGGTCAATGAGCAGTTCTTC. This encodes CASSYGTGVNEQFF.

This clonotype was observed at least ten times. The chain employs TRBV20-1 and TRBJ2-5, with 12 bases fitting TRBD2. The V gene end was trimmed by 6 bases and the J gene end by 2 bases; junction bases not matched to a gene: 4. Germline CDR1 DFQATT, CDR2 SNEGSKA (reference sequence). CDR3 size: 14 residues. The CDR3 reads CSAPGTSGQETQYF. CDR3 bases: TGCAGTGCCCCCGGGACTAGCGGGCAAGAGACCCAGTACTTC.

The chain carries TRBV18 and TRBJ2-4, with TRBD1 identical over 9 bases. V lost 1 base, J lost 1 base, and 14 bases stayed unmatched. This CDR3 region has 20 residues. Germline CDR1 reads KGHSH; CDR2 reads LQKENI. The CDR3 region has the DNA TGTGCCAGCTCACCACTCCGGGACAGGGAAGTGAGGGCGGCCAAAAACATTCAGTACTTC. Protein product: CASSPLRDREVRAAKNIQYF.

This clonotype came up many times. The chain uses TRBV20-1 and TRBJ2-3; no reliable D call. The length of the CDR3 is 11 residues. The V and J ends lost 4 bases and 0 bases respectively, with 2 bases between them. Germline-derived CDR1 and CDR2 are DFQATT and SNEGSKA (reference sequence). CDR3 DNA sequence: TGCAGTGCTATGAGCACAGATACGCAGTATTTT. Residues: CSAMSTDTQYF.

This clonotype showed up many times. This chain links TRBV18 with TRBJ2-3; a possible D gene is TRBD2 (5 bases). CDR1 is KGHSH, CDR2 LQKENI, per germline. Trimming stripped 0 bases from V and 0 bases from J, with 22 bases between. This CDR3 has 20 residues. CDR3 region: CASSPPYSGGPGPSTDTQYF. The CDR3 DNA sequence: TGTGCCAGCTCACCACCGTATTCAGGCGGGCCCGGACCTAGCACAGATACGCAGTATTTT.

Regarding this clonotype: A much larger clone lies a single base off, so this may be a read error. The rearrangement links TRBV7-9 to TRBJ2-2, with TRBD1 identical over 11 bases. The CDR3 is 16 residues long. Germline CDR1 and CDR2: SEHNR and FQNEAQ (reference sequence). This chain's CDR3 is CAGRTGQGAVSGELFF. CDR3 nucleotide sequence: TGTGCCGGCAGAACAGGACAGGGGGCGGTATCCGGGGAGCTGTTTTTT.